The rows below give T cell receptor beta chains drawn from one sample of a study of beta chain features in type 1 diabetes. This table comes from immunoSEQ multiplex PCR, and its TCRdb copy is limited to in-frame clones, with some not included. Of under 350,000 clones listed, around 7.8% were seen once; the top ten hold under 1.3%. Material for sequencing was central memory CD4+ T cells from blood. The receptors originated from a woman in her late teens or twenties in good health. CDR3s include the opening cysteine and the closing phenylalanine or tryptophan. The D gene is left open where the match is weak. For some rows the clone size is stated as once, few or many, or as a class when expanded; others skip it.

>TRBJ2-1|TRBV11-2|.|.
CASSLGGPVAVGNEQFF
TGTGCCAGCAGCTTAGGGGGCCCGGTAGCCGTAGGGAATGAGCAGTTCTTC
>TRBJ2-7|TRBV7-2|.|TRBD2
CASSLVRMREGYEQYF
TGTGCCAGCAGCTTAGTTCGGATGCGGGAGGGCTACGAGCAGTACTTC
>TRBJ2-1|TRBV28|many|TRBD1
CASSSTGMTLDGFF
TGTGCCAGCAGTTCGACAGGGATGACCCTCGATGGGTTCTTC
>TRBJ1-2|TRBV7-2|.|.
CASSADLYGFYGYTF
TGTGCCAGCAGCGCCGACCTATACGGTTTTTATGGCTACACCTTC
>TRBJ1-1|TRBV4-1|.|.
CASSPSYGGLTIDTEAFF
TGCGCCAGCAGCCCGTCCTATGGGGGGCTTACGATAGACACTGAAGCTTTCTTT
>TRBJ2-1|TRBV9|few|.
CASSPFLRNSYNEQFF
TGTGCCAGCAGTCCCTTCTTACGGAATTCGTACAATGAGCAGTTCTTC
>TRBJ1-5|TRBV28|many|.
CASGGGYQPQHF
TGTGCCAGCGGCGGGGGTTATCAGCCCCAGCATTTT
>TRBJ2-2|TRBV4-3|few|TRBD1
CASSRGTGGFTGELFF
TGCGCCAGCAGCCGCGGGACAGGGGGCTTCACCGGGGAGCTGTTTTTT
>TRBJ2-5|TRBV7-2|.|.
CASSSARETQYF
TGTGCCAGCAGCTCAGCGAGAGAGACCCAGTACTTC
>TRBJ2-1|TRBV6-6|.|.
CASSYSSYNEQFF
TGTGCCAGCAGTTATTCCTCCTACAATGAGCAGTTCTTC